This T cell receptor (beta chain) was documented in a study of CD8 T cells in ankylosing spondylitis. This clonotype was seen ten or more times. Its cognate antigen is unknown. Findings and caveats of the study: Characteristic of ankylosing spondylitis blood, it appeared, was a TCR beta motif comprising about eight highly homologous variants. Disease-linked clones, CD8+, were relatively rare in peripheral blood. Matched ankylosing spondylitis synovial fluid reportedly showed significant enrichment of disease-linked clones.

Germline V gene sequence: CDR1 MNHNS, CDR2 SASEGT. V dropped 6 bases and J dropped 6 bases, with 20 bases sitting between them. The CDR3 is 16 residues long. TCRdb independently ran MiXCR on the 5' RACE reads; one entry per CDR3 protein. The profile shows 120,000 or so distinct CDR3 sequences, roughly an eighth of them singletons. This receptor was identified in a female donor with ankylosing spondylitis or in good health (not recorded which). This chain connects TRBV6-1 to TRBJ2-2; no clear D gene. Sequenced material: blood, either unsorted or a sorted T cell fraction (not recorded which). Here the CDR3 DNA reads TGTGCCAGCAGCCACCCGTCCCAAACCCGTCCCGGGGAGCTGTTTTTT. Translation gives CASSHPSQTRPGELFF.